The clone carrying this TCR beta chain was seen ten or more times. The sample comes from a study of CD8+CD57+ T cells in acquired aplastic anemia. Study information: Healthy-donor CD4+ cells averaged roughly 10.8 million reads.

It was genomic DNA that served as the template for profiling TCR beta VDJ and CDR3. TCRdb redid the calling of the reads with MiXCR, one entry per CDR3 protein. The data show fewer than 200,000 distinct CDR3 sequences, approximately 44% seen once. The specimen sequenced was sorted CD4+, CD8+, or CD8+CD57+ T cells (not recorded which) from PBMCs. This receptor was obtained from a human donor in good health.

The DNA of the CDR3 is TGTGCCAGCAGTGAGGGGACCCGGAGGAATGAGCAGTTCTTC. This encodes CASSEGTRRNEQFF. The V call is TRBV2, the J call TRBJ2-1, with D possibly called TRBD1 or TRBD2 (5 bases each). Germline-derived CDR1 and CDR2 are SNHLY and FYNNEI. CDR3 length: 14 amino acids. V was trimmed by 3 bases and J by 7 bases, leaving 13 bases between them.